The present TCR beta chain was sequenced within a study of regulatory T cells in long-lasting Graves disease. Whole-study findings and limits: There was favoring of TRBV28, TRBJ1-2 and TRBJ2-5 in persistent disease. Patients whose Graves' disease persisted exhibited lower TCR diversity than those newly diagnosed. Because few samples were included, accuracy may have been lower.

The authors built TCR beta libraries using iRepertoire HTBI primers and Arm-PCR of CDR3 regions. TCRdb fed the multiplex PCR reads into MiXCR, producing one record per CDR3 protein. The data hold approximately 400,000 distinct CDR3 sequences, with approximately 25% observed a single time. Between the trimmed V and J ends, which lost 5 bases and 4 bases, there was a span of 11 bases. CDR1 is DFQATT, CDR2 SNEGSKA, per germline (reference sequence). The CDR3 contains 12 residues. Stated time point: persistent/refractory GD, antithyroid drugs over 5 years with positive TRAb. PBMC-derived RNA was used for the TCR library. Patients of an endocrinology department in Xi'an, China, were included. The sample holds a few counts of this clonotype. The antigen is not known.

The V and J genes are TRBV20-1 and TRBJ1-2; D unclear. The sample here was peripheral blood mononuclear cells (PBMCs), taken when the disease was refractory, from a patient treated with antithyroid drugs. The clonotype comes from a woman in her thirties or forties with Graves disease. The CDR3 is CSASRALYGYTF. The CDR3 DNA reads as TGCAGTGCTTCGCGGGCCCTCTATGGCTACACCTTC.